A single sample is the source of the 13 T cell receptor beta chains below, sequenced in a study of blood T cell repertoires in COVID-19. Produced via immunoSEQ multiplex PCR; TCRdb's table is partial and in-frame only. The profile shows under 200,000 clones, 87% of them singletons. Sequenced material: peripheral blood. The receptors originated from a man aged 60-69 years with active or convalescent COVID-19.

The V gene is TRBV6-2 or TRBV6-3, the J gene TRBJ1-2, with 7 bases aligning to TRBD1. This CDR3 spans 15 amino acids. The J segment lost 1 base and the V segment lost 6 bases, leaving 8 bases of the junction unmatched. The germline gives CDR1 MNHEY, CDR2 SVGEGT. The CDR3 DNA sequence: TGTGCCAGCAGCAAAGACAGGGCTTATAACTATGGCTACACCTTC. Translating it yields CASSKDRAYNYGYTF.

The chain couples TRBV6-5 to TRBJ2-3, with 10 bases lining up with TRBD1. CDR3 length: 15 amino acids. CDR1 is MNHEY, CDR2 SVGAGI, per germline. V trimming: 6 bases; J trimming: 5 bases; junction bases outside the gene matches: 8. CDR3 region: CASRTGGSGKDTQYF. Here the CDR3 DNA reads TGTGCCAGCAGGACAGGGGGCTCGGGGAAAGATACGCAGTATTTT.

J is TRBJ2-7 and V is TRBV6-1, with D unclear. CDR3 length: 13 amino acids. V was clipped by 2 bases and J by 4 bases, with 9 bases between them. Germline-derived CDR1 and CDR2 are MNHNS and SASEGT. The DNA of the CDR3 is TGTGCCAGCAGTGAAAGACACGTGTACGAGCAGTACTTC. Protein sequence: CASSERHVYEQYF.

The chain combines TRBV7-2 with TRBJ2-1, with 10 bases matching TRBD2. Germline assignment: CDR1 SGHTA and CDR2 FQGNSA. The CDR3 sequence is 15 residues long. The trim removed 1 base at V and 9 bases at J, leaving 6 bases unmatched. CDR3 nucleotide sequence: TGTGCCAGCAGCTTAGTGGTAGCGGGGGGTTCTGAGCAGTTCTTC. It yields the protein CASSLVVAGGSEQFF.

The CDR3 sequence is CATSRTVGEGEQYF. DNA for the CDR3: TGTGCCACCAGCAGAACAGTAGGGGAGGGGGAGCAGTACTTC. This chain connects TRBV15 to TRBJ2-7; 7 bases are shared with TRBD2. Trimming at V came to 2 bases and at J to 7 bases, leaving 8 bases not matched to a gene. The CDR3 contains 14 residues. CDR1 is LNHNV and CDR2 is YYDKDF in the germline V gene (reference sequence).

This chain uses TRBV30 with TRBJ1-5; 7 bases align to TRBD1. CDR1 and CDR2 from the germline V gene are GTSNPN and SVGIG (reference sequence). J gave up 2 bases and V 2 bases, and 3 bases lay outside the gene matches. The CDR3 sequence is 14 residues long. The CDR3 nucleotides read TGTGCCTGGAGTCCTGGACAGGGCAATCAGCCCCAGCATTTT. Translating gives CAWSPGQGNQPQHF.

Remarks on this clone: Other nucleotide sequences from this sample produce the same CDR3. The CDR3 coding sequence is TGTGCCAGCAGTGAATACCGGGGACAGCCCCAGCATTTT. As protein: CASSEYRGQPQHF. The chain carries TRBV6-1 and TRBJ1-5; D gene uncertain. Trimming took 2 bases from V and 7 from J, leaving 9 bases between them. The V gene's germline CDR1 is MNHNS and CDR2 SASEGT. This CDR3 is 13 amino acids long.

The chain combines TRBV18 with TRBJ1-4; D gene uncertain. From germline, CDR1 is KGHSH and CDR2 LQKENI. V was clipped by 4 bases and J by 5 bases, with 14 bases between them. CDR3 length equals 15 residues. CDR3 protein: CASSLQRTVNEKLFF. Written as DNA, the CDR3 is TGTGCCAGCTCACTACAACGGACTGTAAATGAAAAACTGTTTTTT.

The V and J genes are TRBV5-4 and TRBJ2-3; TRBD2 matches at 8 bases. V dropped 6 bases and J dropped 6; count of bases not matched to a gene: 9. In germline, CDR1 is SGHNT, CDR2 YYREEE (reference sequence). The CDR3 is 14 residues long. The CDR3 DNA follows: TGTGCCAGCAAAAAATCGGGACTAGTTGATACGCAGTATTTT. Translating gives CASKKSGLVDTQYF. Full variable domain (missing parts from reference TRBV5-4 and TRBJ2-3): ETGVTQSPTHLIKTRGQQVTLRCSSQSGHNTVSWYQQALGQGPQFIFQYYREEENGRGNFPPRFSGLQFPNYSSELNVNALELDDSALYLCASKKSGLVDTQYFGPGTRLTVL.

The J gene is TRBJ1-3, the V gene TRBV4-1; no firm D call. The CDR3 is 17 residues long. CDR1 and CDR2 from the germline V gene are MGHRA and YSYEKL. Trimming stripped 1 base from V and 4 bases from J, with 17 bases between. The CDR3 sequence is CASSQGPARTPGNTIYF. The CDR3 nucleotides read TGCGCCAGCAGCCAAGGCCCCGCTAGGACTCCAGGAAACACCATATATTTT.

This rearrangement joins TRBV5-1 to TRBJ2-5; D may be TRBD1 (6 bases). This CDR3 spans 14 amino acids. V was trimmed by 1 base and J by 3 bases, leaving 10 bases between them. Germline-derived CDR1 and CDR2 are SGHRS and YFSETQ. The DNA of the CDR3 is TGCGCCAGCAGCTTGCTGGGGGCAAAAGAGACCCAGTACTTC. This translates into CASSLLGAKETQYF.

The rearrangement joins TRBV4-1 to TRBJ1-3; TRBD1 aligns across 8 bases. Trimming at V came to 4 bases and at J to 6 bases, leaving 8 bases not matched to a gene. Germline CDR1 is MGHRA and CDR2 is YSYEKL. The CDR3 spans 15 residues. CDR3 in amino acids: CASSRSGQGQNTIYF. DNA for the CDR3: TGCGCCAGCAGCCGGTCCGGACAGGGCCAAAACACCATATATTTT.

The chain combines TRBV6-5 with TRBJ2-2; 8 bases are a match to TRBD2. CDR1 and CDR2 from the germline V gene are MNHEY and SVGAGI. V shed 4 bases and J 8 bases; nucleotides not matched to a gene: 9. The CDR3 extends over 15 amino acids. CDR3 in amino acids: CASSSRASGLGELFF. The CDR3 DNA is TGTGCCAGCAGTTCTAGGGCTAGCGGGCTTGGGGAGCTGTTTTTT.